The clone carrying this T cell receptor (beta chain) has a single count. The antigen remains undetermined. The method was immunoSEQ multiplex PCR; TCRdb's version includes in-frame clones alone and lacks a portion of them. The data show over 2 million clones, 95% seen once. V was cut by 6 bases and J by 4 bases, with 17 bases left in between. This CDR3 spans 15 amino acids. In germline, CDR1 is SGHTA, CDR2 FQGNSA. These data originate in a study of shared clonotypes between healthy human individuals. Overall study: The donor pool was made up of two women and three men aged 18 to 49.

General study results and limits: It was observed that 5% to 6.5% of naive CD4 clonotypes were shared across several donors. Generally, estimated richness proved larger in naive subsets than it did in memory subsets.

The chain has TRBV7-2 and TRBJ2-3; D possibly corresponds to TRBD2 (7 bases). The clonotype was recovered from a man aged 18 to 30 in good health. Specimen: naive CD4+ T cells sorted from blood. Stated subset: CD45RA+ positively selected. The CDR3 bases are TGTGCCAGCAGGCAACCGGGGGGCCGGGCAGATACGCAGTATTTT. The encoded protein is CASRQPGGRADTQYF.